This is a list of T cell receptor beta chains from one sample in a study of cytomegalovirus exposure and HLA in healthy donors. Method: immunoSEQ multiplex PCR; TCRdb's copy keeps in-frame clones and lacks some. The profile shows about 69,000 clones, about 74% of them singletons. Sequenced material: PBMCs. These receptors were obtained from a woman aged 55-69 years in good health and CMV-seropositive. Each CDR3 is given with its conserved first and last residue. The order of the fields is D gene, J gene, clone size, V gene, CDR3 DNA, CDR3 protein. The D gene is left open where the match is weak. Clone size is given for some rows only: seen once, a few or many times, or a class if the clone is expanded.

D gene: -
J gene: TRBJ1-2
clone size: -
V gene: TRBV2
CDR3 DNA: TGTGCCACCCTTGGTGTGAGCTGGGGCAAGGGTGGCTACACCTTC
CDR3 protein: CATLGVSWGKGGYTF

D gene: -
J gene: TRBJ1-2
clone size: few
V gene: TRBV5-6
CDR3 DNA: TGTGCCAGCAGCACGACAGGAGGCTACACCTTC
CDR3 protein: CASSTTGGYTF

D gene: TRBD1
J gene: TRBJ2-2
clone size: -
V gene: TRBV18
CDR3 DNA: TGTGCCAGCTCCTACGAAAGCGGACAGGGGACGAACACCGGGGAGCTGTTTTTT
CDR3 protein: CASSYESGQGTNTGELFF

D gene: -
J gene: TRBJ2-3
clone size: -
V gene: TRBV29-1
CDR3 DNA: TGCAGCGGACAGCGCCCAGATACGCAGTATTTT
CDR3 protein: CSGQRPDTQYF

D gene: -
J gene: TRBJ2-3
clone size: -
V gene: TRBV6-4
CDR3 DNA: TGTGCCAGCAGTGCTTCGTTCGCAGATACGCAGTATTTT
CDR3 protein: CASSASFADTQYF

D gene: -
J gene: TRBJ1-5
clone size: -
V gene: TRBV6-6
CDR3 DNA: TGTGCCAGCACCTCCCCGACAGGCCCCAATCAGCCCCAGCATTTT
CDR3 protein: CASTSPTGPNQPQHF

D gene: -
J gene: TRBJ2-5
clone size: once
V gene: TRBV29-1
CDR3 DNA: TGCAGCGTTGAGTTACGACTAGTCAAAGAGACCCAGTACTTC
CDR3 protein: CSVELRLVKETQYF

D gene: TRBD1
J gene: TRBJ1-2
clone size: -
V gene: TRBV11-2
CDR3 DNA: TGTGCCAGCAGCTCTGGGACAGGGGACTATGGCTACACCTTC
CDR3 protein: CASSSGTGDYGYTF

D gene: TRBD1
J gene: TRBJ1-1
clone size: -
V gene: TRBV2
CDR3 DNA: TGTGCCAGTACTGCACAGGGGGTGAGCACTGAAGCTTTCTTT
CDR3 protein: CASTAQGVSTEAFF

D gene: -
J gene: TRBJ1-1
clone size: -
V gene: TRBV19
CDR3 DNA: TGTGCCAGTAGTAAAGCAGGGGCTATGAACACTGAAGCTTTCTTT
CDR3 protein: CASSKAGAMNTEAFF

D gene: TRBD1
J gene: TRBJ1-2
clone size: -
V gene: TRBV5-1
CDR3 DNA: TGCGCCAGCAGCCCCGGGACAGGCAAGAACTATGGCTACACCTTC
CDR3 protein: CASSPGTGKNYGYTF

D gene: -
J gene: TRBJ2-1
clone size: once
V gene: TRBV7-9
CDR3 DNA: TGTGCCAGCAGCCCCGAAGGGGGTGGAACCTACAATGAGCAGTTCTTC
CDR3 protein: CASSPEGGGTYNEQFF

D gene: -
J gene: TRBJ2-7
clone size: -
V gene: TRBV2
CDR3 DNA: TGTGCCAGCACCGAACAGGGTAGCTCCTACGAGCAGTACTTC
CDR3 protein: CASTEQGSSYEQYF

D gene: -
J gene: TRBJ2-7
clone size: -
V gene: TRBV11-2
CDR3 DNA: TGTGCCAGCAGCTACGGACAGACCTACGAGCAGTACTTC
CDR3 protein: CASSYGQTYEQYF

D gene: -
J gene: TRBJ2-7
clone size: -
V gene: TRBV7-9
CDR3 DNA: TGTGCCAGCAGCTTAGGGGGCCTAGTGGGCGAGCAGTACTTC
CDR3 protein: CASSLGGLVGEQYF

D gene: -
J gene: TRBJ1-5
clone size: -
V gene: TRBV7-8
CDR3 DNA: TGTGCCAGCAGCTTCGGCCGGGGAGGCAATCAGCCCCAGCATTTT
CDR3 protein: CASSFGRGGNQPQHF

D gene: -
J gene: TRBJ1-5
clone size: -
V gene: TRBV30
CDR3 DNA: TGTGCCTGGAGTGAGGTTGGCACAGAGAGCAATCAGCCCCAGCATTTT
CDR3 protein: CAWSEVGTESNQPQHF

D gene: -
J gene: TRBJ1-2
clone size: few
V gene: TRBV6-6
CDR3 DNA: TGTGCCAGCCATTCGGTCACTAACTATGGCTACACCTTC
CDR3 protein: CASHSVTNYGYTF

D gene: TRBD1
J gene: TRBJ2-7
clone size: -
V gene: TRBV2
CDR3 DNA: TGTGCCAGCAGGGCCGGGACAGGGGGCTCCTACGAGCAGTACTTC
CDR3 protein: CASRAGTGGSYEQYF

D gene: -
J gene: TRBJ1-5
clone size: -
V gene: TRBV19
CDR3 DNA: TGTGCCACCTCTCAAAGCCTGCGGGGGCGGAATCAGCCCCAGCATTTT
CDR3 protein: CATSQSLRGRNQPQHF

D gene: TRBD1
J gene: TRBJ2-5
clone size: few
V gene: TRBV7-9
CDR3 DNA: TGTGCCAGCAGCCGAACAGGGGAAGAGACCCAGTACTTC
CDR3 protein: CASSRTGEETQYF

D gene: -
J gene: TRBJ2-1
clone size: -
V gene: TRBV5-1
CDR3 DNA: TGCGCCAGCAGCGCGTCCGGGACTCGATACAATGAGCAGTTCTTC
CDR3 protein: CASSASGTRYNEQFF

D gene: -
J gene: TRBJ2-1
clone size: -
V gene: TRBV6-1
CDR3 DNA: TGTGCCAGCAGCGAGGTCGACAATGAGCAGTTCTTC
CDR3 protein: CASSEVDNEQFF

D gene: -
J gene: TRBJ2-7
clone size: -
V gene: TRBV20-1
CDR3 DNA: TGCAGTGCCGGGTCGGGCGAGCAGTACTTC
CDR3 protein: CSAGSGEQYF

D gene: TRBD1
J gene: TRBJ1-1
clone size: -
V gene: TRBV10-2
CDR3 DNA: TGCGCCAGCAGTGCCACAGGGGGGACTGAAGCTTTCTTT
CDR3 protein: CASSATGGTEAFF

D gene: TRBD2
J gene: TRBJ2-3
clone size: -
V gene: TRBV9
CDR3 DNA: TGTGCCAGCGGCGAGGATTCTAGCGGGGTTAGCACAGATACGCAGTATTTT
CDR3 protein: CASGEDSSGVSTDTQYF

D gene: TRBD1
J gene: TRBJ1-3
clone size: -
V gene: TRBV5-1
CDR3 DNA: TGCGCCAGCAGCCCGGTGACAGGGGGAAACACCATATATTTT
CDR3 protein: CASSPVTGGNTIYF

D gene: -
J gene: TRBJ1-2
clone size: few
V gene: TRBV28
CDR3 DNA: TGTGCCAGCAGTTTAGGGCAGTCGATTAACTATGGCTACACCTTC
CDR3 protein: CASSLGQSINYGYTF

D gene: -
J gene: TRBJ2-5
clone size: -
V gene: TRBV30
CDR3 DNA: TGTGCCTCCGCTAGCACGACGGCCATGGGGGAGACCCAGTACTTC
CDR3 protein: CASASTTAMGETQYF

D gene: -
J gene: TRBJ2-2
clone size: once
V gene: TRBV30
CDR3 DNA: TGTGCCCTCCGAGGGACCGGGGAGCTGTTTTTT
CDR3 protein: CALRGTGELFF

D gene: TRBD1
J gene: TRBJ1-1
clone size: few
V gene: TRBV19
CDR3 DNA: TGTGCCAGTAGTTACTGGACAGGGAACACTGAAGCTTTCTTT
CDR3 protein: CASSYWTGNTEAFF

D gene: -
J gene: TRBJ1-1
clone size: -
V gene: TRBV9
CDR3 DNA: TGTGCCAGCAGCGTAGCGGGGGAGGGGGTATCCACTGAAGCTTTCTTT
CDR3 protein: CASSVAGEGVSTEAFF

D gene: TRBD1
J gene: TRBJ1-2
clone size: -
V gene: TRBV6-5
CDR3 DNA: TGTGCCAGCAGTCGGACAGGGGGCAACTATGGCTACACCTTC
CDR3 protein: CASSRTGGNYGYTF

D gene: -
J gene: TRBJ1-4
clone size: -
V gene: TRBV2
CDR3 DNA: TGTGCCAGCAGTGTGCCAGGGTCGAATGAAAAACTGTTTTTT
CDR3 protein: CASSVPGSNEKLFF

D gene: -
J gene: TRBJ1-4
clone size: -
V gene: TRBV11-3
CDR3 DNA: TGTGCCAGCAGCTTAGATTCCAGTAGCTTTAATGAAAAACTGTTTTTT
CDR3 protein: CASSLDSSSFNEKLFF

D gene: -
J gene: TRBJ2-3
clone size: -
V gene: TRBV18
CDR3 DNA: TGTGCCAGCTCACCAAAATCACGGGAGTATGCAGATACGCAGTATTTT
CDR3 protein: CASSPKSREYADTQYF

D gene: TRBD2
J gene: TRBJ2-3
clone size: -
V gene: TRBV5-1
CDR3 DNA: TGCGCCAGCAGCTGGGGGGGGAGGGGCACAGATACGCAGTATTTT
CDR3 protein: CASSWGGRGTDTQYF

D gene: -
J gene: TRBJ2-7
clone size: -
V gene: TRBV6-5
CDR3 DNA: TGTGCCAGCAGTTACTCGCGGGACGGCTACGAGCAGTACTTC
CDR3 protein: CASSYSRDGYEQYF

D gene: -
J gene: TRBJ1-2
clone size: once
V gene: TRBV13
CDR3 DNA: TGTGCCAGCAGCTTAGGCAGCTATGGCTACACCTTC
CDR3 protein: CASSLGSYGYTF

D gene: TRBD1
J gene: TRBJ1-5
clone size: -
V gene: TRBV27
CDR3 DNA: TGTGCCAGCCGGGGGCAGGGGGCGAGTCAGCCCCAGCATTTT
CDR3 protein: CASRGQGASQPQHF

D gene: -
J gene: TRBJ1-1
clone size: -
V gene: TRBV18
CDR3 DNA: TGTGCCAGCTCTCTCAGGGATTCGACTGAAGCTTTCTTT
CDR3 protein: CASSLRDSTEAFF

D gene: -
J gene: TRBJ2-7
clone size: -
V gene: TRBV29-1
CDR3 DNA: TGCAGCGTTGCGGGGTGGCAATTCTACGAGCAGTACTTC
CDR3 protein: CSVAGWQFYEQYF

D gene: TRBD1
J gene: TRBJ1-1
clone size: -
V gene: TRBV29-1
CDR3 DNA: TGCAGCGTTCGCAGGGGGTTGAACACTGAAGCTTTCTTT
CDR3 protein: CSVRRGLNTEAFF

D gene: TRBD1
J gene: TRBJ1-3
clone size: -
V gene: TRBV5-4
CDR3 DNA: TGTGCCAGCAGCTTGGACAGGGGGCGGAACACCATATATTTT
CDR3 protein: CASSLDRGRNTIYF

D gene: -
J gene: TRBJ1-1
clone size: -
V gene: TRBV7-3
CDR3 DNA: TGTGCCAGCAGCTTGGGCAGGAACACTGAAGCTTTCTTT
CDR3 protein: CASSLGRNTEAFF

D gene: -
J gene: TRBJ1-5
clone size: few
V gene: TRBV5-6
CDR3 DNA: TGTGCCAGCAGCTGGGGAGGGGGACTTCGCGGTCAGCCCCAGCATTTT
CDR3 protein: CASSWGGGLRGQPQHF

D gene: TRBD1
J gene: TRBJ1-1
clone size: -
V gene: TRBV5-1
CDR3 DNA: TGCGCCAGCAGCTTCCGGGACAGCAGCATGAACACTGAAGCTTTCTTT
CDR3 protein: CASSFRDSSMNTEAFF

D gene: TRBD1
J gene: TRBJ2-7
clone size: -
V gene: TRBV7-2
CDR3 DNA: TGTGCCAGCAGCTTAGAACAGGGGGCCTACGAGCAGTACTTC
CDR3 protein: CASSLEQGAYEQYF

D gene: -
J gene: TRBJ1-1
clone size: few
V gene: TRBV6-4
CDR3 DNA: TGTGCCAGCAGTGACTCGGCAGGGCCAGCAGTCACTGAAGCTTTCTTT
CDR3 protein: CASSDSAGPAVTEAFF

D gene: TRBD2
J gene: TRBJ2-7
clone size: -
V gene: TRBV2
CDR3 DNA: TGTGCCAGCAGTGGACGCGGGAGGCTCACCTACGAGCAGTACTTC
CDR3 protein: CASSGRGRLTYEQYF

D gene: TRBD1
J gene: TRBJ1-6
clone size: -
V gene: TRBV6-5
CDR3 DNA: TGTGCCAGCAGTCCGGGACAGGGAAAATCACCCCTCCACTTT
CDR3 protein: CASSPGQGKSPLHF